The 7 T cell receptor beta chains reported below all come from one sample, sequenced in a study of post-analysis software for immune sequencing data. Incorporated into the TCR beta cDNA libraries were unique molecular identifiers, which served to reduce PCR and sequencing biases. Via MiXCR, TCRdb re-called the PCR reads, giving one row per CDR3 protein. Of about 620,000 distinct CDR3 sequences listed, roughly two fifths are singletons. These receptors' targets are unknown. Findings and limits, study-wide: Higher frequency in patients than in controls was seen for several TRBV segments, with TRBV5-6, TRBV5-1 and TRBV20-1 among them.

The sequenced sample was blood. The receptors originated from a girl aged 10 to 17 with multiple sclerosis.

This rearrangement joins TRBV28 to TRBJ2-4; tentative D call: TRBD1 (5 bases). Trimming removed 4 bases from V and 13 bases from J, with 23 bases in between. The CDR3 is 15 residues long. The germline gives CDR1 MDHEN, CDR2 SYDVKM. The CDR3 is CASSYRQGPAYVQYF. The CDR3 region has the DNA TGTGCCAGCAGTTATAGGCAGGGTCCAGCCTACGTGCAGTACTTC. Full variable domain (outside the CDR3, taken from reference TRBV28 and TRBJ2-4): DVKVTQSSRYLVKRTGEKVFLECVQDMDHENMFWYRQDPGLGLRLIYFSYDVKMKEKGDIPEGYSVSREKKERFSLILESASTNQTSMYLCASSYRQGPAYVQYFGAGTRLSVL.

This chain uses TRBV7-2 with TRBJ1-1; D unresolved. V dropped 3 bases and J dropped 3 bases, with 14 bases sitting between them. The germline CDR1 and CDR2 sequences are SGHTA and FQGNSA. The CDR3 spans 15 residues. The CDR3 spells CASSFFRESDTEAFF. The DNA for the CDR3 is TGTGCCAGCAGCTTCTTCCGGGAAAGCGACACTGAAGCTTTCTTT.

The V and J genes are TRBV3-1 and TRBJ1-4, with D possibly TRBD1 on 6 matching bases. V was shortened by 5 bases and J by 8 bases, with 21 bases between the two germline ends. Germline V gene sequence: CDR1 LGHDT, CDR2 YNNKEL (reference sequence). This CDR3 contains 16 residues. CDR3 DNA sequence: TGTGCCAGCAGCTCGACCACAGGGACCGGAGGGGAAAAACTGTTTTTT. It codes for CASSSTTGTGGEKLFF.

This clonotype was observed once. An end of the junction does not agree with germline; a read error may underlie this. This chain uses TRBV29-1 with TRBJ2-3; 10 nucleotides match TRBD2. Germline V gives CDR1 SQVTM, CDR2 ANQGSEA. The CDR3 has 15 amino acids. CDR3 in amino acids: CSVVRTSGHTDTRYF. DNA of the CDR3: TGCAGCGTTGTTCGGACTAGCGGACACACAGATACGCGGTATTTT.

The chain joins TRBV19 to TRBJ2-4; the match to TRBD2 covers 7 bases. The tail of the sequence fits TRBJ2-7 better, so the J call may be wrong. CDR3 length equals 17 residues. Per germline, CDR1 LNHDA and CDR2 SQIVND (reference sequence). CDR3 bases: TGTGCCAGTACCACCCGAAGAGGATCGGGAGGACCTGACGAGCAGTACTTC. Translation: CASTTRRGSGGPDEQYF.

Of note for this clonotype: One junction end disagrees with the germline gene, perhaps due to a read error. The V call is TRBV4-1, the J call TRBJ2-7; 16 bases align to TRBD2. Looked up from germline, CDR1 is MGHRA and CDR2 is YSYEKL. There are 20 residues in the CDR3. The CDR3 bases are TGCGCCGGCAGTCGTACACCGGGACTAGCGGGAGGGTACTCCACCTACGAGCAGTACTTC. Its translation: CAGSRTPGLAGGYSTYEQYF.

The chain carries TRBV24-1 and TRBJ2-1, with D tentatively TRBD2 (7 bases). Germline V gene sequence: CDR1 KGHDR, CDR2 SFDVKD. The CDR3 is 13 amino acids. V was clipped by 9 bases and J by 6 bases, with 14 bases between them. The CDR3 here is CATSPGGGNEQFF. The CDR3, as DNA: TGTGCCACCTCCCCGGGGGGCGGCAATGAGCAGTTCTTC.